The 8 T cell receptor beta chains given below trace back to one sample, sequenced in a study of OX40 agonist ivuxolimab in advanced cancers. TCRdb's table, derived via immunoSEQ multiplex PCR, lists solely in-frame clones and lacks some. The sample has just over 14,000 clones, 65% to 75% seen once. The sample here was CD4+ or CD8+ T cells sorted from blood, taken in a trial of the OX40 agonist ivuxolimab. All receptors come from an adult with an advanced solid tumor such as melanoma, head and neck, liver or kidney cancer.

This chain uses TRBV29-1 with TRBJ1-4, with a weak D call TRBD1 (6 bases). Germline loops: CDR1 SQVTM, CDR2 ANQGSEA. The CDR3 covers 11 residues. V lost 7 bases, J lost 8 bases, and 11 bases lay in between. As DNA, the CDR3 is TGCAGCGGGGGGACATACGAAAAACTGTTTTTT. This translates into CSGGTYEKLFF.

CDR3 sequence: CASSSPPGQGQNEKLFF. The CDR3 bases are TGTGCCAGCAGCTCGCCCCCCGGACAGGGGCAAAATGAAAAACTGTTTTTT. The chain combines TRBV5-4 with TRBJ1-4, with TRBD1 identical over 9 bases. V dropped 3 bases and J dropped 5; count of bases not matched to a gene: 11. Germline V CDR1 and CDR2: SGHNT, YYREEE (reference sequence). The length of the CDR3 is 17 residues.

The chain uses TRBV6-1 and TRBJ2-2, with D perhaps TRBD2 (7 bases). This CDR3 is 15 amino acids long. Trimming pared 2 bases from V and 6 bases from J, leaving 13 bases between. Per germline, CDR1 MNHNS and CDR2 SASEGT. The CDR3 protein is CASSESGGGAGELFF. The CDR3 DNA reads as TGTGCCAGCAGTGAATCTGGAGGGGGGGCCGGGGAGCTGTTTTTT.

V is TRBV21-1 and J is TRBJ2-7; the D segment call TRBD2 is taken from the table without a DNA check. TRBV21-1 constitutes a pseudogene. The CDR3 consists of 20 residues. The CDR3 bases are TGTGCCAGCAGCTCCAGCCTAGCGGGAGACGCAGGCAAAAGCTCCTACGAGCAGTACTTC. It specifies CASSSSLAGDAGKSSYEQYF.

The CDR3 nucleotides read TGCAGCGTTGTTATTCACGGACACTCGAACACTGAAGCTTTCTTT. Residues: CSVVIHGHSNTEAFF. The rearrangement joins TRBV29-1 to TRBJ1-1; tentative D call: TRBD1 (5 bases). V gave up 4 bases and J gave up 1 base, with 16 bases separating them. Germline assignment: CDR1 SQVTM and CDR2 ANQGSEA. There are 15 residues in the CDR3.

This clone was counted a few times. V gene TRBV6-1 combines with J gene TRBJ2-1; D is possibly TRBD2 (5 bases). Between the trimmed V and J ends, which lost 3 bases and 3 bases, there was a span of 18 bases. The CDR3 is made up of 17 amino acids. Germline V lookup: CDR1 MNHNS, CDR2 SASEGT. The CDR3 here is CASSDLGTGMRYNEQFF. The CDR3 region has the DNA TGTGCCAGCAGTGACCTGGGTACGGGAATGCGCTACAATGAGCAGTTCTTC.

Relative to its sample, this clone is medium-sized. In DNA, the CDR3 is TGTGCCAGCAGCGAGAGGGCAGGGGGCTTAAGAAACACCATATATTTT. Amino acid sequence: CASSERAGGLRNTIYF. V and J are TRBV7-2 and TRBJ1-3, with 8 nucleotides matching TRBD1. This CDR3 is built from 16 residues. The V segment lost 5 bases and the J segment 5 bases; nucleotides outside the gene matches: 11. Germline V gene sequence: CDR1 SGHTA, CDR2 FQGNSA.

The chain joins TRBV10-3 to TRBJ2-1, with TRBD1 identical over 8 bases. Germline CDR1 ENHRY, CDR2 SYGVKD. Unmatched junction bases numbered 22, after V lost 6 bases and J lost 9 bases. The CDR3 loop spans 18 amino acids. CDR3 loop: CAIRIPPVDRDNQGEQFF. The CDR3 DNA sequence: TGTGCCATCAGGATACCCCCCGTGGACAGGGATAATCAAGGTGAGCAGTTCTTC.